This T cell receptor beta chain derives from a study of regulatory T cells in long-lasting Graves disease. Across the whole study: Over 5 years on antithyroid drugs plus positive TSH receptor antibodies marked Graves' disease as persistent.

The ends were cut back, 0 bases at V and 9 bases at J, with 12 bases in the middle. In germline, CDR1 is DFQATT, CDR2 SNEGSKA (reference sequence). The CDR3 covers 13 residues. This clonotype occurred many times. Noted time point: persistent/refractory GD, antithyroid drugs over 5 years with positive TRAb. RNA extracted from PBMCs served as the sequencing template. Building the TCR beta libraries relied on iRepertoire HTBI primers, and CDR3 regions underwent Arm-PCR. TCRdb fed the multiplex PCR reads into MiXCR, producing one record per CDR3 protein. The table lists approximately 350,000 distinct CDR3 sequences, roughly 24% of them singletons.

This sequence joins TRBV20-1 and TRBJ1-5; D ambiguous. Specimen: peripheral blood mononuclear cells (PBMCs), collected when the disease was refractory, from a patient treated with antithyroid drugs. The source is a woman aged 40 to 55 with Graves disease. DNA of the CDR3: TGCAGTGCTAGAGAACAAGTCGACGGGCCCCAGCATTTT. Protein sequence: CSAREQVDGPQHF.